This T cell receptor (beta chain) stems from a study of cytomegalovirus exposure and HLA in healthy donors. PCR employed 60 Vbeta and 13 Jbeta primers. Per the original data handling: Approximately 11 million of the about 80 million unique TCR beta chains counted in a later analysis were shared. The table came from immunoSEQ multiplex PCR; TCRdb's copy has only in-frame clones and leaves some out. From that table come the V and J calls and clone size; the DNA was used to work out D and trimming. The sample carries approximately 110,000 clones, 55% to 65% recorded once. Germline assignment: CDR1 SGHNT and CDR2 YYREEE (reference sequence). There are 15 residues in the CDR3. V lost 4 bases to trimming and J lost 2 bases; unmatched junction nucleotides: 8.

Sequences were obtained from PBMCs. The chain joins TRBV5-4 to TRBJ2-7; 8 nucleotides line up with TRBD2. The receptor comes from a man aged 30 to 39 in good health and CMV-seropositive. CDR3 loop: CASSRSGTSTYEQYF. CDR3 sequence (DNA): TGTGCCAGCAGCCGATCCGGGACTAGTACCTACGAGCAGTACTTC. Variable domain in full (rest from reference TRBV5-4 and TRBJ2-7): ETGVTQSPTHLIKTRGQQVTLRCSSQSGHNTVSWYQQALGQGPQFIFQYYREEENGRGNFPPRFSGLQFPNYSSELNVNALELDDSALYLCASSRSGTSTYEQYFGPGTRLTVT.